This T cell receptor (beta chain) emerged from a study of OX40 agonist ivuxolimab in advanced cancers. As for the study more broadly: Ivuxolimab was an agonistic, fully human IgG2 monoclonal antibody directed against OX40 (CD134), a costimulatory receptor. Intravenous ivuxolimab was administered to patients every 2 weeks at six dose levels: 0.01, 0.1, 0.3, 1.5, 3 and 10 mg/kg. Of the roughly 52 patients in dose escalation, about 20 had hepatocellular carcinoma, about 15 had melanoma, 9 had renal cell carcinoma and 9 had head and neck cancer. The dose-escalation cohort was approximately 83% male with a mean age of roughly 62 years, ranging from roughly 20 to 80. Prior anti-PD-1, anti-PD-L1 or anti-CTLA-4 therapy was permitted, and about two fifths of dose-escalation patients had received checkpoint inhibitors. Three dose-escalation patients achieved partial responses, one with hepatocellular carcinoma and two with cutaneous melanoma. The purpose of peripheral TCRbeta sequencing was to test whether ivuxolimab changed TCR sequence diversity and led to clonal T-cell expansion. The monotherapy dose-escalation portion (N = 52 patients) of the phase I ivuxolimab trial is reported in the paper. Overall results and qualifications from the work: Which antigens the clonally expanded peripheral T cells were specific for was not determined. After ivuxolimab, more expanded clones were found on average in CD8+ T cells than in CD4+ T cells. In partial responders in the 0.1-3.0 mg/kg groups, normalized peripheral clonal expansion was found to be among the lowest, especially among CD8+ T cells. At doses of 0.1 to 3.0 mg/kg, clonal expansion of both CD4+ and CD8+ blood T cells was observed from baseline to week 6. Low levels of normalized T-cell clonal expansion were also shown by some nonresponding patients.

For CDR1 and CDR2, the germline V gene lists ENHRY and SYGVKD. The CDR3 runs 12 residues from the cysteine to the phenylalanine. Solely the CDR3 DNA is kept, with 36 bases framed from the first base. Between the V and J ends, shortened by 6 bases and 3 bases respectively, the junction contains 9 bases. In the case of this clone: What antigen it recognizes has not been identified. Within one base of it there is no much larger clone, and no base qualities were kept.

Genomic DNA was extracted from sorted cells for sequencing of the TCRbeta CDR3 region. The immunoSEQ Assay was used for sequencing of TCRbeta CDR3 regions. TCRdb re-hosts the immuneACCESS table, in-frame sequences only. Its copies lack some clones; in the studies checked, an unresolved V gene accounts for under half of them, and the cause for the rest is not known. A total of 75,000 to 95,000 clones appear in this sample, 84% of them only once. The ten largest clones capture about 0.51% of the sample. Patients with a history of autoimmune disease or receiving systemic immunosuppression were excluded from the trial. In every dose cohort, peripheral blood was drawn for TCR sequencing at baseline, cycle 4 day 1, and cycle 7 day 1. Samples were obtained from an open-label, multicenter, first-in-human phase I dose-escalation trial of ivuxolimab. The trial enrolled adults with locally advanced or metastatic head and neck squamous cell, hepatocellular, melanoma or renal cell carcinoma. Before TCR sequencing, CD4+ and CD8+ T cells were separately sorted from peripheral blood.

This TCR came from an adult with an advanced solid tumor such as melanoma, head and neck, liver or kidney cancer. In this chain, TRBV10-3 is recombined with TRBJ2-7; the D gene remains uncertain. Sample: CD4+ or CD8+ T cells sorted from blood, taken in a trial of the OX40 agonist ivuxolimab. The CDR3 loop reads CAISPSLYEQYF. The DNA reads TGTGCCATCAGCCCGAGCCTCTACGAGCAGTACTTC.